The clone carrying this TCR beta chain has just a few counts. Its antigen is not known. Researchers used 5'RACE with constant-segment primers to make TCR alpha and TCR beta cDNA libraries that carry sample barcodes and UMIs. Each CDR3 protein gets one entry after TCRdb re-called the 5' RACE reads with MiXCR. The sample consists of around 510,000 distinct CDR3 sequences, about 20% of them appearing once. This sample was taken from a study of T-cell memory formation after mild COVID-19. Study-level information: Largely donor-specific sequence clusters came from two donors. Overall study findings and caveats: Clones that contracted clustered mainly in CM and EM if CD4+ and in EMRA if CD8+. Pre-infection memory contained some responding clones, which suggested that cross-reactive memory had joined.

The sequenced sample was PBMCs or a T cell subset sorted from them (not recorded which). This clonotype originated in an adult woman who had mild COVID-19 (a few samples of this study predate the infection). Cell type and time point are not known.

The CDR3: CSVELGSYEQYF. Written as DNA, the CDR3 is TGCAGCGTTGAGCTCGGTTCCTACGAGCAGTACTTC. The chain has TRBV29-1 and TRBJ2-7; no clear D. V was shortened by 3 bases and J by 1 base, with 7 bases between the two germline ends. This CDR3 has 12 amino acids. Germline V gene sequence: CDR1 SQVTM, CDR2 ANQGSEA.